Each of the 30 T cell receptor beta chains below was sequenced from the same sample in a study of cytomegalovirus exposure and HLA in healthy donors. This PCR relied on a set of 60 Vbeta primers and 13 Jbeta primers. Repertoires were generated with immunoSEQ multiplex PCR, while TCRdb's copy carries only in-frame clones and drops some. The table includes fewer than 180,000 clones, under 75% detected once. Sequencing was done on a sample of PBMCs. The receptor source for this set is a woman aged 55-70 years in good health and CMV-seropositive.

The V call is TRBV4-2, the J call TRBJ2-4; 11 positions agree with TRBD2. Germline assignment: CDR1 LGHNA and CDR2 YNFKEQ. The CDR3 runs to 20 residues. The junction had 13 bases not matched to a gene; V was cut back by 3 bases and J by 0 bases. In DNA form, the CDR3 reads TGTGCCAGCAGCCAGGTCCAGGGGACTAGCGGAGATGGAGCCAAAAACATTCAGTACTTC. Protein product: CASSQVQGTSGDGAKNIQYF.

CDR3 amino acids: CASSPTSGIFNTQYF. The CDR3, as DNA: TGTGCCAGCAGCCCGACTAGCGGGATCTTCAATACGCAGTATTTT. The chain employs TRBV28 and TRBJ2-3, with 11 bases fitting TRBD2. In germline, CDR1 is MDHEN, CDR2 SYDVKM. The CDR3 covers 15 residues. The junction had 9 bases not matched to a gene; V was cut back by 6 bases and J by 7 bases.

The gene calls are TRBV4-3 and TRBJ2-7; the match to TRBD1 covers 12 bases. CDR1 LGHNA and CDR2 YSLEER come from the germline V gene. Trimming cost V 0 bases and J 5 bases; bases outside gene matches: 8. This CDR3 has 17 amino acids. For the CDR3, the DNA is TGCGCCAGCAGCCAAGATAATCGAGGGACAGGGGGCGACGAGCAGTACTTC. Amino acid sequence: CASSQDNRGTGGDEQYF.

CDR3 DNA sequence: TGCGCCAGCAGCTTGACAGGGGACTCCTACGAGCAGTACTTC. This encodes CASSLTGDSYEQYF. The chain uses TRBV5-1 and TRBJ2-7; 7 nucleotides match TRBD1. From germline, CDR1 is SGHRS and CDR2 YFSETQ. The ends lost 1 base at V and 0 bases at J; junction bases unmatched: 1. The length of the CDR3 is 14 residues.

This chain links TRBV18 with TRBJ2-7, with TRBD2 matching over 8 bases. The CDR3 is made up of 16 amino acids. Germline V gene sequence: CDR1 KGHSH, CDR2 LQKENI. With V trimmed by 1 base and J by 0 bases, 5 bases remained unmatched. In DNA, the CDR3 is TGTGCCAGCTCACCACGGGCACTAGCGGCCTCCTACGAGCAGTACTTC. Protein: CASSPRALAASYEQYF.

This rearrangement joins TRBV5-1 to TRBJ2-2; perhaps TRBD1 as D (5 bases). This CDR3 is 15 amino acids long. Germline V gene data show CDR1 as SGHRS and CDR2 as YFSETQ. Trimming took off 8 bases at V and 0 bases at J, with 14 bases between the two ends. CDR3 amino acids: CASASGIANTGELFF. DNA for the CDR3: TGCGCCAGTGCCTCAGGGATTGCGAACACCGGGGAGCTGTTTTTT.

This clone came up a few times. The rearrangement links TRBV28 to TRBJ2-5; tentative D call: TRBD2 (7 bases). V lost 2 bases and J 5 bases, leaving 12 bases between the germline ends. The CDR3 is 14 residues long. In germline, CDR1 is MDHEN, CDR2 SYDVKM. The CDR3 DNA reads as TGTGCCAGCAGTTTAGGGGGGGCTTGGGAGACCCAGTACTTC. Encoded protein: CASSLGGAWETQYF.

This clone showed up just a few times. This rearrangement joins TRBV7-6 to TRBJ1-1; D possibly corresponds to TRBD1 (5 bases). Trimming took off 1 base at V and 4 bases at J, with 7 bases between the two ends. The germline CDR1 and CDR2 sequences are SGHVS and FNYEAQ. The CDR3 spans 13 residues. The CDR3 is CASSLDGGTEAFF. CDR3 in DNA: TGTGCCAGCAGCTTAGACGGGGGCACTGAAGCTTTCTTT.

This CDR3 is CASSQEVGRGRTNTGELFF. The CDR3, as DNA: TGTGCCAGCAGCCAAGAAGTCGGTCGCGGGAGGACGAACACCGGGGAGCTGTTTTTT. V is TRBV4-2 and J is TRBJ2-2, with 8 positions matching TRBD2. Germline loops: CDR1 LGHNA, CDR2 YNFKEQ. The CDR3 contains 19 residues. Trimming cost V 0 bases and J 0 bases; bases outside gene matches: 9.

As for this clone: The junction differs from germline at one of its ends, possibly a read error. J is TRBJ2-1 and V is TRBV2, with D perhaps TRBD2 (6 bases). CDR1 is SNHLY and CDR2 is FYNNEI in the germline V gene. The CDR3 contains 15 residues. The CDR3 is CDSSEEGLTYNEQFF. The CDR3 DNA sequence: TGTGACAGCAGTGAGGAAGGACTAACCTACAATGAGCAGTTCTTC. Combining the CDR3 with reference TRBV2 and TRBJ2-1 gives the whole variable domain EPEVTQTPSHQVTQMGQEVILRCVPISNHLYFYWYRQILGQKVEFLVSFYNNEISEKSEIFDDQFSVERPDGSNFTLKIRSTKLEDSAMYFCDSSEEGLTYNEQFFGPGTRLTVL.

J is TRBJ2-7 and V is TRBV7-8, with TRBD2 as a possible D gene (7 bases). The CDR3 contains 15 residues. Per the germline V gene, CDR1 is SGHVS and CDR2 is FQNEAQ. Trimming removed 1 base at V and 3 bases at J, with 13 bases between. CDR3 residues: CASSLVGGGNYEQYF. The CDR3 DNA follows: TGTGCCAGCAGCTTAGTAGGGGGAGGGAACTACGAGCAGTACTTC.

CDR3 sequence: CASSYIPTGAYGYTF. CDR3 DNA: TGTGCCAGCAGTTACATTCCGACAGGGGCGTATGGCTACACCTTC. The chain carries TRBV6-6 and TRBJ1-2, with 8 bases aligning to TRBD1. V dropped 2 bases and J dropped 5; count of bases not matched to a gene: 7. The germline V gene encodes CDR1 MNHNY and CDR2 SVGAGI (reference sequence). This CDR3 has 15 residues.

The genes are TRBV19 and TRBJ2-3; 11 positions agree with TRBD2. CDR1 is LNHDA, CDR2 SQIVND, per germline (reference sequence). V trimming: 4 bases; J trimming: 10 bases; junction bases outside the gene matches: 10. The CDR3 consists of 15 residues. As DNA, the CDR3 is TGTGCCAGTAGTACCTTAGCGGGAGGGGGCTCCCCGCAGTATTTT. It is translated as CASSTLAGGGSPQYF.

The V gene is TRBV19, the J gene TRBJ1-2; TRBD1 aligns across 7 bases. There are 13 residues in the CDR3. V lost 3 bases and J lost 4; bases outside the gene matches: 2. Germline V CDR1 and CDR2: LNHDA, SQIVND (reference sequence). CDR3 amino acids: CASSIDRAYGYTF. The CDR3 DNA reads as TGTGCCAGTAGTATCGACAGGGCCTATGGCTACACCTTC. Full variable domain (remainder filled in from reference TRBV19 and TRBJ1-2): DGGITQSPKYLFRKEGQNVTLSCEQNLNHDAMYWYRQDPGQGLRLIYYSQIVNDFQKGDIAEGYSVSREKKESFPLTVTSAQKNPTAFYLCASSIDRAYGYTFGSGTRLTVV.

In this sample, this clone turned up a few times. The chain is built from TRBV6-6 and TRBJ2-2, with 7 bases matching TRBD2. Unmatched junction bases numbered 3, after V lost 8 bases and J lost 3 bases. CDR1 is MNHNY and CDR2 is SVGAGI in the germline V gene (reference sequence). The CDR3 runs 13 residues. The CDR3 nucleotides read TGTGCCAGCGCTCTAGCGGACACCGGGGAGCTGTTTTTT. It specifies CASALADTGELFF.

In its sample, this clone was seen a few times. The chain combines TRBV11-2 with TRBJ2-3, with TRBD2 identical over 10 bases. CDR3 length: 16 residues. CDR1 SGHAT and CDR2 FQNNGV come from the germline V gene. V gave up 1 base and J gave up 6 bases; unmatched junction bases: 7. CDR3 amino acids: CASSLGSSGRLDTQYF. The CDR3, as DNA: TGTGCCAGCAGCTTAGGCTCTAGCGGGAGATTGGATACGCAGTATTTT.

The CDR3 here is CASSLGRGRGPYNEQFF. CDR3 sequence (DNA): TGTGCCAGCAGCTTAGGGAGGGGACGGGGCCCGTACAATGAGCAGTTCTTC. The chain uses TRBV11-3 and TRBJ2-1, with TRBD2 as a possible D gene (6 bases). Trimming left V 1 base short and J 4 bases short, with 17 bases between. Germline CDR1 and CDR2: SGHNT and YENEEA. CDR3 length: 17 amino acids.

This clone has only one observation. This CDR3 is CASSEDRASYNEQFF. CDR3 DNA sequence: TGTGCCAGCAGTGAAGACAGGGCCTCCTACAATGAGCAGTTCTTC. This chain uses TRBV6-1 with TRBJ2-1; maybe TRBD1 (6 bases). The length of the CDR3 is 15 residues. V was clipped by 1 base and J by 0 bases, with 7 bases between them. Germline lookup yields CDR1 MNHNS and CDR2 SASEGT.

This chain joins TRBV6-6 and TRBJ2-7; D might be TRBD1 (6 bases). The CDR3 extends over 15 amino acids. CDR1 and CDR2 (germline): MNHNY, SVGAGI (reference sequence). The germline V and J ends were trimmed by 0 bases and 2 bases, with 11 bases remaining between them. This chain's CDR3 is CASSYSGGDTYEQYF. The DNA of the CDR3 is TGTGCCAGCAGTTACTCTGGGGGCGACACCTACGAGCAGTACTTC.

This chain's CDR3 is CASTDRGNSPLHF. The DNA of the CDR3 is TGTGCCAGCACCGACAGGGGTAATTCACCCCTCCACTTT. The rearrangement joins TRBV7-8 to TRBJ1-6; 8 bases are shared with TRBD1. The germline CDR1 and CDR2 sequences are SGHVS and FQNEAQ. J gave up 6 bases and V 7 bases, and 2 bases lay outside the gene matches. This CDR3 contains 13 residues.

CDR3 sequence reads: CASSLGRLAGGSSWETQYF. The CDR3 coding sequence is TGTGCCAGCAGCTTAGGGCGATTGGCGGGAGGCTCCTCGTGGGAGACCCAGTACTTC. The chain joins TRBV11-2 to TRBJ2-5, with 8 bases identical to TRBD2. V dropped 1 base and J dropped 5; count of bases not matched to a gene: 18. Germline lookup yields CDR1 SGHAT and CDR2 FQNNGV. The CDR3 is 19 residues long.

This clone was counted once. The chain is built from TRBV4-3 and TRBJ2-2; TRBD1 agrees at 8 bases. Trimming at V came to 6 bases and at J to 2 bases, leaving 5 bases not matched to a gene. The CDR3 has 15 amino acids. The germline gives CDR1 LGHNA, CDR2 YSLEER. The CDR3 DNA sequence: TGCGCCAGCAGGGCCGGGACAGGAAACACCGGGGAGCTGTTTTTT. Translated, it gives CASRAGTGNTGELFF.

Only a few counts were recorded for this clone. The gene calls are TRBV2 and TRBJ1-5; 8 bases agree with TRBD1. The V gene's germline CDR1 is SNHLY and CDR2 FYNNEI. The CDR3 has 15 residues. V shed 4 bases, J shed 4 bases, and the junction held 6 bases outside the gene matches. CDR3 protein: CASSVTGGLNQPQHF. CDR3 DNA sequence: TGTGCCAGCAGTGTCACAGGGGGTTTAAATCAGCCCCAGCATTTT.

As DNA, the CDR3 is TGTGCCAGCAGCTTACAGGGCGGGGGTGAAAAACTGTTTTTT. This encodes CASSLQGGGEKLFF. The chain is built from TRBV5-4 and TRBJ1-4; the D gene is possibly TRBD1 (6 bases). V was trimmed by 2 bases and J by 7 bases, leaving 12 bases between them. The germline CDR1 and CDR2 sequences are SGHNT and YYREEE (reference sequence). The CDR3 extends over 14 amino acids.

This clone was counted between two and nine times. The genes are TRBV28 and TRBJ2-3; 7 bases match TRBD1. Germline V gene sequence: CDR1 MDHEN, CDR2 SYDVKM. The CDR3 length is 14 residues. The trim removed 5 bases at V and 5 bases at J, leaving 7 bases unmatched. The CDR3 loop reads CASSIRGLGDTQYF. The CDR3 nucleotides are TGTGCCAGCAGTATAAGGGGGCTGGGAGATACGCAGTATTTT.

V usage is TRBV19 and J usage is TRBJ2-1, with a possible D match to TRBD1 (5 bases). There are 15 residues in the CDR3. The V gene lost 6 bases and the J gene lost 0 bases, with 12 bases spanning the gap. Germline CDR1 reads LNHDA; CDR2 reads SQIVND (reference sequence). The CDR3 region has the DNA TGTGCCAGTAGCTCCACAGGTGTCTCCTACAATGAGCAGTTCTTC. Protein: CASSSTGVSYNEQFF.

This clone was counted a few times. This rearrangement joins TRBV6-1 to TRBJ1-5; TRBD1 might be the D (5 bases). Germline V gene lookup returns CDR1 MNHNS and CDR2 SASEGT. Trimming left V 10 bases short and J 4 bases short, with 11 bases between. The CDR3 consists of 12 residues. CDR3 in amino acids: CAIRDRNQPQHF. DNA of the CDR3: TGTGCCATCCGAGACAGAAATCAGCCCCAGCATTTT.

This clone was counted once. The rearrangement joins TRBV28 to TRBJ2-7; 9 positions match TRBD1. Germline V gene sequence: CDR1 MDHEN, CDR2 SYDVKM. J gave up 2 bases and V 5 bases, and 4 bases lay outside the gene matches. The CDR3 covers 14 residues. The DNA for the CDR3 is TGTGCCAGCAGTAAACAGGGGGCAACCTACGAGCAGTACTTC. It encodes CASSKQGATYEQYF.

The chain joins TRBV12-2 to TRBJ1-1. TRBV12-2 is a pseudogene. The CDR3 covers 17 residues. The CDR3 region is CASRPLWLQRRNTEAFF. The DNA for the CDR3 is TGTGCAAGTCGACCCCTATGGCTCCAACGGAGGAACACTGAAGCTTTCTTT.

The chain employs TRBV10-3 and TRBJ1-1; D perhaps matches TRBD1 (6 bases). The CDR3 consists of 14 residues. CDR1 ENHRY and CDR2 SYGVKD come from the germline V gene. Trimming removed 2 bases from V and 4 bases from J, with 11 bases in between. CDR3 region: CAISEGGASTEAFF. The CDR3 DNA is TGTGCCATCAGTGAGGGGGGGGCCAGCACTGAAGCTTTCTTT.